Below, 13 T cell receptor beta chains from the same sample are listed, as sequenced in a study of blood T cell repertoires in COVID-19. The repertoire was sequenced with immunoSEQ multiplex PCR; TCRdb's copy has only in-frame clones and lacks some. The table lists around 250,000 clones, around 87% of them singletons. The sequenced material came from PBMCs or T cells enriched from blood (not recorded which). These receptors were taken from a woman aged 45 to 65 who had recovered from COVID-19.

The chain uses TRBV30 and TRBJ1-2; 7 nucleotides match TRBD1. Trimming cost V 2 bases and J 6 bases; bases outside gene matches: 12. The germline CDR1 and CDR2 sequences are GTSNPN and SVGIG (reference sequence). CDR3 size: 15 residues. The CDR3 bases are TGTGCCTGGAGTTCGTACAGGGGATTTGAGAATGGCTACACCTTC. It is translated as CAWSSYRGFENGYTF.

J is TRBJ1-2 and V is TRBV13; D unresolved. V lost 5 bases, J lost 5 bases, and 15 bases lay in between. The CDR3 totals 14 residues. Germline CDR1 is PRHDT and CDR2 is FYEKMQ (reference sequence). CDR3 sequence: CASSPQEGGYGYTF. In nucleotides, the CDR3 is TGTGCCAGCAGCCCCCAGGAGGGTGGTTATGGCTACACCTTC. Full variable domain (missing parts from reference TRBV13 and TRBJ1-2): AAGVIQSPRHLIKEKRETATLKCYPIPRHDTVYWYQQGPGQDPQFLISFYEKMQSDKGSIPDRFSAQQFSDYHSELNMSSLELGDSALYFCASSPQEGGYGYTFGSGTRLTVV.

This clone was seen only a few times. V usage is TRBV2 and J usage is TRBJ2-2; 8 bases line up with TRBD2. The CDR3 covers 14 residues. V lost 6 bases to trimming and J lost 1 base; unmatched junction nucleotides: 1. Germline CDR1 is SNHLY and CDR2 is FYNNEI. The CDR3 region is CASSLAGNTGELFF. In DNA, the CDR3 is TGTGCCAGCAGCCTAGCGGGGAACACCGGGGAGCTGTTTTTT. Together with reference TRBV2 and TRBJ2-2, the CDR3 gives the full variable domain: EPEVTQTPSHQVTQMGQEVILRCVPISNHLYFYWYRQILGQKVEFLVSFYNNEISEKSEIFDDQFSVERPDGSNFTLKIRSTKLEDSAMYFCASSLAGNTGELFFGEGSRLTVL.

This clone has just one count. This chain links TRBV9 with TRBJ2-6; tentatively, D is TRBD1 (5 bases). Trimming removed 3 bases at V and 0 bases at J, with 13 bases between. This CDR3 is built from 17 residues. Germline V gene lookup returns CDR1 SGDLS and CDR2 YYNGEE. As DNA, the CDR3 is TGTGCCAGCAGCGGGACACCCGGTGTCTCTGGGGCCAACGTCCTGACTTTC. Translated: CASSGTPGVSGANVLTF.

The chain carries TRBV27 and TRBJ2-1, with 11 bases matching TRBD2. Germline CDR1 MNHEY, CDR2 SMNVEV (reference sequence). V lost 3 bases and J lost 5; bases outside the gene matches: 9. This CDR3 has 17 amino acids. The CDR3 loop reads CASSFSLGLAVHNEQFF. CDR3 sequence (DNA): TGTGCCAGCAGTTTTTCATTGGGACTAGCGGTACACAATGAGCAGTTCTTC.

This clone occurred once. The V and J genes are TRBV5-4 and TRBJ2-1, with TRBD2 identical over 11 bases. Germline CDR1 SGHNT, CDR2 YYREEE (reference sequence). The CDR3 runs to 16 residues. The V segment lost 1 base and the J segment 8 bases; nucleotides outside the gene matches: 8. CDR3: CASSLWLAGGEDEQFF. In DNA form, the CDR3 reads TGTGCCAGCAGCTTGTGGCTAGCGGGAGGTGAGGATGAGCAGTTCTTC.

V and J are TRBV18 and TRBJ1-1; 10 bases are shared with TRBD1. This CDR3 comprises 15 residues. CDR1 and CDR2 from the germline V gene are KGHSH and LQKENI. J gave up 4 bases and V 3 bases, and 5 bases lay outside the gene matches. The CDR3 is CASSPAGDRGTEAFF. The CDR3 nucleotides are TGTGCCAGCTCACCGGCTGGGGACAGGGGCACTGAAGCTTTCTTT.

The CDR3 DNA sequence: TGCGCCAGCAGCACGGACTTCGAAGAGACCCAGTACTTC. Translation: CASSTDFEETQYF. V and J are TRBV5-1 and TRBJ2-5; D is perhaps TRBD2 (5 bases). CDR3 length: 13 amino acids. Trimming took 4 bases from V and 3 from J, leaving 10 bases between them. Germline V gene data show CDR1 as SGHRS and CDR2 as YFSETQ.

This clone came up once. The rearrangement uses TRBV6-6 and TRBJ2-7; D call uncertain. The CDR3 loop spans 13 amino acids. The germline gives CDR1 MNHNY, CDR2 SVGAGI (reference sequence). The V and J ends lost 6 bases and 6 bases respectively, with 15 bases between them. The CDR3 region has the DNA TGTGCCAGCAGCCCCTACTCCGTTTCCGAGCAGTACTTC. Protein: CASSPYSVSEQYF.

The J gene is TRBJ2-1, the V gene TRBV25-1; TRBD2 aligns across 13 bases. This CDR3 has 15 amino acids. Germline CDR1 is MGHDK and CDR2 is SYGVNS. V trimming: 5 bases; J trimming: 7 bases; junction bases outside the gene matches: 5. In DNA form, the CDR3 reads TGTGCCAGCAGTTTAGAACTAGCGGGAGGGAATGAGCAGTTCTTC. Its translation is CASSLELAGGNEQFF.

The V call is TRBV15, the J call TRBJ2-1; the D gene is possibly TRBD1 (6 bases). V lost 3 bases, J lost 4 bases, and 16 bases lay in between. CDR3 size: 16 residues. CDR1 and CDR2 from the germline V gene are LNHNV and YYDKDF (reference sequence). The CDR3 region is CATSSQLGQIYNEQFF. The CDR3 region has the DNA TGTGCCACCAGCAGCCAACTGGGACAAATATACAATGAGCAGTTCTTC.

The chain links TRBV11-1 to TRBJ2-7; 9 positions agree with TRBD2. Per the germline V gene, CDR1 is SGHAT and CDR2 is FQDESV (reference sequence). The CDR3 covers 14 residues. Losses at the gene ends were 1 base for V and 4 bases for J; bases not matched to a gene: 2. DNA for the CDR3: TGTGCCAGCAGCTTAGGGCTAGCGGGGTACGAGCAGTACTTC. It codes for CASSLGLAGYEQYF. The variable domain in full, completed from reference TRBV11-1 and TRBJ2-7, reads EAEVAQSPRYKITEKSQAVAFWCDPISGHATLYWYRQILGQGPELLVQFQDESVVDDSQLPKDRFSAERLKGVDSTLKIQPAELGDSAMYLCASSLGLAGYEQYFGPGTRLTVT.

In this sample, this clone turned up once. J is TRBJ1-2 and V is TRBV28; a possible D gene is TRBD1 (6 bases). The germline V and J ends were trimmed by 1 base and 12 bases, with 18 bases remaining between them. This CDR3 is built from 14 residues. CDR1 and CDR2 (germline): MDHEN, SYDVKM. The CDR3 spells CASSLFGRQGKNTF. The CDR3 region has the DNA TGTGCCAGCAGTTTATTCGGTCGGCAGGGGAAAAACACCTTC.